This T cell receptor (beta chain) derives from a study of blood T cell repertoires in COVID-19. In germline, CDR1 is MGHRA, CDR2 YSYEKL. V lost 6 bases, J lost 1 base, and 15 bases lay in between. The CDR3 has 15 residues. The data were produced by immunoSEQ multiplex PCR, yet TCRdb's version contains in-frame clones alone and is incomplete. The sample has approximately 140,000 clones; more than 70% are singletons. The rearrangement links TRBV4-1 to TRBJ1-2; perhaps TRBD1 as D (6 bases). The sequenced material came from peripheral blood. This receptor was obtained from a woman in her sixties with acute or convalescent COVID-19. The CDR3 is CASSRVSDSNYGYTF. The CDR3 DNA is TGCGCCAGCAGTCGTGTGTCGGACAGTAACTATGGCTACACCTTC.